This T cell receptor (beta chain) derives from a study of PD-1 blockade in mismatch repair-deficient tumors listed by TCRdb under 2017. Regarding the research as a whole: The trial enrolled just over 85 consecutive patients with 12 to 13 mismatch repair-deficient cancer types between September 2013 and September 2016, all previously treated and progressing. Deep sequencing of TCR CDR3 regions was used to track tumor-associated T cell clones in peripheral blood of patients responding to PD-1 blockade.

As for this clone: No antigen is known for it. No base quality information exists; no much larger clone differs at one position.

This specimen's time point label, per the study, means: peripheral blood before pembrolizumab. For each enrolled patient, mismatch repair deficiency was established using either polymerase chain reaction or immunohistochemistry. TCR sequencing was performed for a few patients who responded to pembrolizumab therapy. In the phase II trial, pembrolizumab PD-1 blockade was tested prospectively in advanced mismatch repair-deficient cancers, no matter which tissue of origin the cancers came from. Serial peripheral blood T cell samples were collected before and at multiple times after starting PD-1 blockade. Blood sampling time points were reported as weeks after the first dose of pembrolizumab. The library was made by the immunoSEQ multiplex PCR assay. This is the immuneACCESS table as TCRdb keeps it, with only in-frame sequences that have V and J called. A part of the clones is gone; compared with another copy, unresolved V genes explain less than half, and the rest is unexplained. The sample table records about 25,000 clones; roughly 84% of these occur just once. 2.9% of the sample rests with the top ten.

The CDR3 contains 17 residues, cysteine and phenylalanine counted. The only DNA kept is the CDR3, 51 bases in frame from the first base. Via the germline V gene, CDR1 is SGHTA and CDR2 FQGTGA. Here V drops 0 bases and J drops 5 bases, and the junction holds 4 bases not matched to any gene. Study-wide conclusions, independent of this receptor: After pembrolizumab, tumor-resident clones, which were often undetectable in blood before treatment, expanded rapidly and then contracted, generally ahead of radiologic responses.

The sequence was collected from an adult with mismatch repair-deficient cancer. The chain couples TRBV7-3 to TRBJ2-2; TRBD2 matches 12 bases in the middle. The material sequenced was PBMCs, taken before pembrolizumab treatment. The DNA sequence reads TGTGCCAGCAGCTTAACCCGACTAGCGGGAGAGACCGGGGAGCTGTTTTTT. Translated, it gives CASSLTRLAGETGELFF.